Each of the 9 T cell receptor beta chains below was sequenced from the same sample in a study of blood T cell repertoires in COVID-19. Generated by immunoSEQ multiplex PCR, the TCRdb table keeps only in-frame clones and is missing some. This table holds roughly 380,000 clones, over 75% found once. Input material: PBMCs or T cells enriched from blood (not recorded which). The receptor set was obtained from a man between 25 and 39 years old who had recovered from COVID-19.

This chain links TRBV7-9 with TRBJ1-4; 7 nucleotides match TRBD1. Per germline, CDR1 SEHNR and CDR2 FQNEAQ (reference sequence). The CDR3 is 15 residues long. Trimming removed 5 bases from V and 4 bases from J; junction bases left unmatched: 7. Here the CDR3 reads CASSPWDRDNEKLFF. The CDR3 DNA reads as TGTGCCAGCAGCCCTTGGGACAGAGATAATGAAAAACTGTTTTTT.

The table lists this clone with a count of one. The CDR3 DNA is TGTGCCAGCTCACCACCGGGGTTGGAGGGCTATGGCTACACCTTC. It is translated as CASSPPGLEGYGYTF. V gene TRBV18 combines with J gene TRBJ1-2; D remains unclear. The CDR3 spans 15 residues. V shed 0 bases and J shed 4 bases, with 12 bases lying between them. The germline CDR1 and CDR2 sequences are KGHSH and LQKENI.

V gene TRBV7-2 combines with J gene TRBJ1-6; tentative D call: TRBD1 (5 bases). Germline-derived CDR1 and CDR2 are SGHTA and FQGNSA. This CDR3 is 14 amino acids long. V was clipped by 2 bases and J by 8 bases, with 10 bases between them. CDR3 bases: TGTGCCAGCAGCTTAAAGTCGGGGGATTCACCCCTCCACTTT. Encoded protein: CASSLKSGDSPLHF.

This clone was seen at least ten times. V gene TRBV5-5 combines with J gene TRBJ2-1; 11 positions agree with TRBD2. The V gene's germline CDR1 is SGHKS and CDR2 YYEKEE (reference sequence). The CDR3 spans 14 residues. Losses at the gene ends were 2 bases for V and 5 bases for J; bases not matched to a gene: 0. The CDR3 nucleotides read TGTGCCAGCAGCTTTAGCGGGGGGGACAATGAGCAGTTCTTC. It translates to CASSFSGGDNEQFF.

Of note for this clone: One junction end disagrees with the germline gene, perhaps due to a read error. The gene calls are TRBV7-7 and TRBJ1-4; tentative D call: TRBD1 (5 bases). The CDR3 spans 15 residues. Germline values: CDR1 SSHAT, CDR2 FNYEAQ (reference sequence). The CDR3 here is CASSLFDSPNEKLFF. The CDR3 DNA is TGTGCTAGCAGCTTGTTTGACAGTCCAAATGAAAAACTGTTTTTT.

The chain recombines TRBV7-9 with TRBJ1-1; D might be TRBD1 (5 bases). The CDR3 is made up of 14 amino acids. Trimming left V 4 bases short and J 1 base short, with 10 bases between. Germline loops: CDR1 SEHNR, CDR2 FQNEAQ (reference sequence). CDR3: CASSWEGSNTEAFF. CDR3 DNA sequence: TGTGCCAGCAGCTGGGAGGGGTCGAACACTGAAGCTTTCTTT.

The chain has TRBV11-3 and TRBJ1-1; tentative D call: TRBD1 (5 bases). Germline V gene lookup returns CDR1 SGHNT and CDR2 YENEEA. The V gene lost 5 bases and the J gene lost 5 bases, with 9 bases spanning the gap. The CDR3 consists of 12 residues. CDR3: CASSVEGTEAFF. The DNA of the CDR3 is TGTGCCAGCAGCGTGGAGGGGACTGAAGCTTTCTTT.

This chain uses TRBV19 with TRBJ1-4; 8 bases line up with TRBD1. CDR3 length: 15 residues. V shed 6 bases, J shed 4 bases, and the junction held 7 bases outside the gene matches. Per the germline V gene, CDR1 is LNHDA and CDR2 is SQIVND (reference sequence). The CDR3 loop reads CASSRQGNSNEKLFF. CDR3 nucleotides: TGTGCCAGTAGCCGACAGGGGAATAGTAATGAAAAACTGTTTTTT. Based on the CDR3 plus reference TRBV19 and TRBJ1-4, the full variable domain is DGGITQSPKYLFRKEGQNVTLSCEQNLNHDAMYWYRQDPGQGLRLIYYSQIVNDFQKGDIAEGYSVSREKKESFPLTVTSAQKNPTAFYLCASSRQGNSNEKLFFGSGTQLSVL.

This clone appeared a single time. The gene calls are TRBV4-2 and TRBJ2-2, with 14 nucleotides matching TRBD2. Looked up from germline, CDR1 is LGHNA and CDR2 is YNFKEQ. This CDR3 comprises 19 residues. The V segment lost 4 bases and the J segment 6 bases; nucleotides outside the gene matches: 13. The CDR3 DNA is TGTGCCAGCAGCCCAACCATGACTAGCGGGGGGGCCATCCCCGGGGAGCTGTTTTTT. Translating it yields CASSPTMTSGGAIPGELFF.